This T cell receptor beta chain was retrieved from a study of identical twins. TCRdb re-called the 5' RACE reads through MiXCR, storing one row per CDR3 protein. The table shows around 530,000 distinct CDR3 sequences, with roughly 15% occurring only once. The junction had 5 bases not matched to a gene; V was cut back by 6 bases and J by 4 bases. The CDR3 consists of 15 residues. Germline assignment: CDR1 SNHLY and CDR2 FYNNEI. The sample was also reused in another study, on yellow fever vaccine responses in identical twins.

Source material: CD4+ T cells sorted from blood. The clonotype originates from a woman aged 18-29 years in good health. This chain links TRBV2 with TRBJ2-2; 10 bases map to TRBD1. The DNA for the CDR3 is TGTGCCAGCAGGGGGACAGGGGCAGGCACCGGGGAGCTGTTTTTT. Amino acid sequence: CASRGTGAGTGELFF.